These T cell receptor beta chains were read from a single sample in a study of OX40 agonist ivuxolimab in advanced cancers. Generated by immunoSEQ multiplex PCR, the TCRdb table keeps only in-frame clones and is missing some. Of about 90,000 clones detected, under 95% appear once; the ten largest clones hold approximately 0.3%. The sample in question was CD4+ or CD8+ T cells sorted from blood, obtained in a trial of the OX40 agonist ivuxolimab. The receptors here all came from an adult with an advanced solid tumor such as melanoma, head and neck, liver or kidney cancer. The CDR3 runs from the conserved cysteine through the conserved F or W. D genes are given only for firm matches. Part of the rows lack a size; the others show once, few, many or a class for expanded clones.

V gene	D gene	J gene	clone size	CDR3 protein	CDR3 DNA
TRBV6-5	NA	TRBJ1-4	NA	CASRWGGTNEKLFF	TGTGCCAGCAGATGGGGAGGGACTAATGAAAAACTGTTTTTT
TRBV28	NA	TRBJ1-5	NA	CASSLRVLKPQHF	TGTGCCAGCAGTTTACGGGTGCTCAAGCCCCAGCATTTT
TRBV2	NA	TRBJ1-2	NA	CASSEGPQGLVYGYTF	TGTGCCAGCAGTGAAGGGCCACAGGGACTGGTCTATGGCTACACCTTC
TRBV7-9	NA	TRBJ2-1	NA	CASRLDLDNEQFF	TGTGCCAGCAGATTGGACCTAGACAATGAGCAGTTCTTC
TRBV28	TRBD2	TRBJ2-1	NA	CASSSLLAGGTYNEQFF	TGTGCCAGCAGCTCACTACTAGCGGGAGGTACCTACAATGAGCAGTTCTTC
TRBV5-4	TRBD2	TRBJ2-5	NA	CASSLDLAGGGETQYF	TGTGCCAGCAGCTTGGATCTAGCGGGAGGAGGAGAGACCCAGTACTTC
TRBV5-6	NA	TRBJ1-2	NA	CASSAPVFGYTF	TGTGCCAGCAGCGCCCCGGTATTTGGCTACACCTTC
TRBV28	TRBD2	TRBJ2-1	NA	CASSWASGRPGWGEQFF	TGTGCCAGCAGTTGGGCGAGCGGGAGGCCGGGTTGGGGGGAGCAGTTCTTC
TRBV4-1	TRBD1	TRBJ1-2	NA	CASSQVTGNYGYTF	TGCGCCAGCAGCCAAGTGACAGGGAACTATGGCTACACCTTC
TRBV28	NA	TRBJ2-7	NA	CASASFGTPSYEQYF	TGTGCCAGCGCAAGTTTTGGGACGCCCTCCTACGAGCAGTACTTC
TRBV12-2	NA	TRBJ1-2	NA	CASRPMGLEHYGYTF	TGTGCAAGTCGCCCTATGGGACTTGAGCACTATGGCTACACCTTC
TRBV7-3	TRBD2	TRBJ2-1	NA	CASSRIGTSGRSSYNEQFF	TGTGCCAGCAGCCGAATTGGGACTAGCGGGAGGTCCTCCTACAATGAGCAGTTCTTC
TRBV10-3	NA	TRBJ2-7	NA	CAIRDDPGESSYEQYF	TGTGCCATCAGAGATGACCCGGGGGAGAGCTCCTACGAGCAGTACTTC
TRBV5-6	NA	TRBJ2-7	once	CASSHAGVYEQYF	TGTGCCAGCAGCCACGCCGGGGTCTACGAGCAGTACTTC
TRBV7-6	NA	TRBJ1-5	NA	CASSLGPGNQPQHF	TGTGCCAGCAGCTTAGGGCCTGGCAATCAGCCCCAGCATTTT
TRBV4-2	NA	TRBJ2-6	NA	CASSQVAQGLYGANVLTF	TGTGCCAGCAGCCAAGTAGCTCAGGGGTTGTATGGGGCCAACGTCCTGACTTTC
TRBV6-5	NA	TRBJ2-7	NA	CASRGISGTPGQYF	TGTGCCAGCAGGGGAATATCCGGGACCCCCGGGCAGTACTTC
TRBV19	TRBD1	TRBJ1-5	NA	CASSRHPTGGDSNQPQHF	TGTGCCAGTAGTAGGCACCCGACAGGGGGAGATAGCAATCAGCCCCAGCATTTT
TRBV6-5	NA	TRBJ2-7	NA	CASRSAVTGVHEQYF	TGTGCCAGCAGGTCGGCGGTGACAGGCGTCCACGAGCAGTACTTC
TRBV7-9	NA	TRBJ2-3	NA	CASSPRDSPLDTQYF	TGTGCCAGCAGCCCCCGGGACTCGCCCCTAGATACGCAGTATTTT
TRBV19	NA	TRBJ2-3	NA	CASSSWGVGDTQYF	TGTGCCAGTAGCTCGTGGGGTGTGGGAGATACGCAGTATTTT
TRBV5-1	NA	TRBJ2-7	NA	CARAGDEQYF	TGCGCCAGGGCAGGGGACGAGCAGTACTTC
TRBV28	NA	TRBJ1-2	once	CSVGNYGYTF	TGCAGTGTGGGAAACTATGGCTACACCTTC
TRBV28	TRBD1	TRBJ1-4	NA	CASSLMGQGGKLFF	TGTGCCAGCAGTTTAATGGGACAGGGTGGAAAACTGTTTTTT
TRBV6-6	NA	TRBJ2-5	NA	CASSPSWGVNTETQYF	TGTGCCAGCAGCCCCTCGTGGGGGGTTAACACAGAGACCCAGTACTTC
TRBV4-3	NA	TRBJ1-1	once	CASSQGSLNTEAFF	TGCGCCAGCAGCCAAGGGTCCCTGAACACTGAAGCTTTCTTT
TRBV4-1	NA	TRBJ2-3	NA	CASSRERISTDTQYF	TGCGCCAGCAGCCGAGAGCGGATTAGCACAGATACGCAGTATTTT
TRBV28	TRBD1	TRBJ2-7	NA	CASRTTGIEQYF	TGTGCCAGCAGGACGACAGGGATCGAGCAGTACTTC
TRBV11-2	TRBD1	TRBJ2-2	NA	CASSSTGTVYVAGELFF	TGTGCCAGCAGCTCAACCGGGACAGTCTATGTGGCCGGGGAGCTGTTTTTT
TRBV5-1	TRBD1	TRBJ2-2	NA	CASSFDRGRDTGELFF	TGCGCCAGCAGCTTTGACAGGGGGCGCGACACCGGGGAGCTGTTTTTT
TRBV2	TRBD1	TRBJ1-1	NA	CASSAGQGGTEAFF	TGTGCCAGCAGTGCGGGACAGGGCGGCACTGAAGCTTTCTTT
TRBV7-2	NA	TRBJ1-2	NA	CASSLLEFYGYTF	TGTGCCAGCAGCTTACTGGAGTTCTATGGCTACACCTTC
TRBV18	NA	TRBJ1-1	NA	CASSSRGTEAFF	TGTGCCAGCTCATCCAGGGGCACTGAAGCTTTCTTT
TRBV4-3	NA	TRBJ2-7	once	CASSQKQGSEQYF	TGCGCCAGCAGCCAAAAACAGGGTAGCGAGCAGTACTTC
TRBV7-2	NA	TRBJ1-5	few	CASSLRNLPQHF	TGTGCCAGCAGCTTACGTAATCTACCCCAGCATTTT
TRBV18	NA	TRBJ1-2	NA	CASSLQEVDGYTF	TGTGCCAGCTCACTACAGGAGGTGGATGGCTACACCTTC
TRBV7-9	NA	TRBJ2-3	NA	CASSPGSRSTDTQYF	TGTGCCAGCAGCCCAGGGTCCCGCAGCACAGATACGCAGTATTTT
TRBV7-9	NA	TRBJ2-7	NA	CASSLEGRLAEQYF	TGTGCCAGCAGCTTAGAAGGGAGGCTGGCCGAGCAGTACTTC